This entry features one T cell receptor beta chain sequence. There is no known antigen for this receptor. No much larger clonotype is one base removed from it; base qualities were not supplied. The sequencer was an Illumina HiSeq 1500. TCRdb reprocessed the public reads (quality trimming at Q25 with fastp, clone calling with MiXCR) and kept in-frame beta chains. Every distinct CDR3 protein forms one entry, paired with its most common genes and DNA. Within this sample are around 530,000 distinct CDR3 sequences, with about a quarter of them counted one time only. The top ten hold 13% of the sample. The data derive from a study of T cell repertoires in cytomegalovirus infection (dated by TCRdb to between 2018 and 2021). Context from the whole study: Because public TCR beta signatures pointed to carriage of CMV infection together with the matching HLA type, the HLA type of each donor mattered for the analysis. The investigation overall reported the following: The ex vivo response was dominated by HLA-C-restricted CMV-specific TCR beta clonotypes, and the single most frequent clonotype in two of eight donors was supplied by these HLA-C-restricted clonotypes. In both this cohort and an independent roughly 330-donor cohort, the cumulative frequency of public TCR beta family members distinguished carriers of CMV infection plus the relevant HLA type.

From the cysteine through the phenylalanine, the CDR3 covers 11 amino acids. The DNA shown is the 33-base CDR3, in frame from base 1. Per the germline V gene, SGHVS is the CDR1 and FNYEAQ is the CDR2. Cut back by 7 bases and 6 bases, the V and J ends lie 10 bases apart. The chain is encoded by TRBV7-6 joined to TRBJ2-7; 8 matching bases give a weak D call of TRBD1. Sample: PBMCs. The sequence came from a human donor in good health (CMV status not recorded). Some clones in this sample may be carry-over from other donors' samples. The DNA sequence is TGTGCCAGCAACAGGGGGGGCGAGCAGTACTTC. Its translation is CASNRGGEQYF.